The 27 T cell receptor beta chains below come from one sample, sequenced in a study of T cells in women clearing cervical HPV infection. Profiled with immunoSEQ multiplex PCR; TCRdb holds only in-frame clones, not every one. This repertoire comprises about 36,000 clones; its ten largest clones make up 1.5% to 2%. The sequenced sample was blood buffy coat. These receptors originate from a woman between 18 and 70 years old with a cervical HPV16 infection that either progressed to CIN3+ or cleared (not recorded which).

As for this clone: Read sequence stops 3 residues before the CDR3 end, and the germline J gene provides the missing end. V gene TRBV20-1 combines with J gene TRBJ2-7, with D perhaps given as TRBD1 or TRBD2 (6 bases each). This CDR3 spans 15 amino acids. In germline, CDR1 is DFQATT, CDR2 SNEGSKA (reference sequence). Trimming removed 3 bases from V and 4 bases from J, with 19 bases in between. CDR3 region: CSARGAGIWGYEQYF. CDR3 bases read: TGCAGTGCTAGGGGGGCGGGAATCTGGGGATACGAG.

About this clone: The CDR3 extends 3 residues past the end of the read, so its final part is completed from the germline J gene. The V and J genes are TRBV29-1 and TRBJ2-7, with 8 bases that match TRBD2. The CDR3 is 15 residues long. V shed 6 bases, J shed 3 bases, and the junction held 13 bases outside the gene matches. Germline CDR1 reads SQVTM; CDR2 reads ANQGSEA. The sequenced part of the CDR3 DNA is TGCAGCGTCGTTCCCGTCCGGGGGGGAGGCTACGAG. The encoded protein is CSVVPVRGGGYE. The whole CDR3 sequence is CSVVPVRGGGYEQYF.

Concerning this clone itself: The read ends 3 residues before the CDR3 terminus; that terminus is restored from the germline J gene. The chain has TRBV18 and TRBJ2-3, with D maybe TRBD1 (6 bases). The CDR3 covers 14 residues. The V gene's germline CDR1 is KGHSH and CDR2 LQKENI. CDR3 DNA, as far as it was read: TGTGCCAGCTCACCACTTCAGGGGAAAGAGACG. The encoded protein is CASSPLQGKET. From start to end, the CDR3 is CASSPLQGKETQYF.

For this clone: The read terminates 3 residues before the CDR3 end, so the remaining end is supplied by the germline J gene. The rearrangement joins TRBV18 to TRBJ2-2; TRBD2 agrees at 11 bases. CDR3 length equals 16 residues. Germline lookup yields CDR1 KGHSH and CDR2 LQKENI. V lost 3 bases to trimming and J lost 2 bases; unmatched junction nucleotides: 2. The CDR3 bases that were read are TGTGCCAGCTCACCCGGGACTAGCGGTAACACCGGGGAG. This encodes CASSPGTSGNTGE. The CDR3 as a whole reads CASSPGTSGNTGELFF.

As regards this clone: The read terminates 3 residues before the CDR3 end, so the remaining end is supplied by the germline J gene. The rearrangement links TRBV12-3 or TRBV12-4 to TRBJ2-7; the match to TRBD1 covers 7 bases. The V segment lost 1 base and the J segment 3 bases; nucleotides outside the gene matches: 3. The CDR3 covers 14 residues. CDR3 bases read: TGTGCCAGCAGTTTAGAAGGGGGCAGCTACGAG. Its protein product is CASSLEGGSYE. The whole CDR3 protein reads CASSLEGGSYEQYF.

A word on this clone: The observed sequence ends 3 residues before the CDR3 terminus, with the missing tail filled in from the germline J gene. The chain uses TRBV29-1 and TRBJ2-1; 7 nucleotides agree with TRBD1. This CDR3 has 12 amino acids. V dropped 4 bases and J dropped 8; count of bases not matched to a gene: 5. Germline CDR1 reads SQVTM; CDR2 reads ANQGSEA. This CDR3 is CSVGDSIYEQFF. The CDR3 bases that were read are TGCAGCGTTGGGGACAGTATCTATGAG.

Points on this clone: The sequenced fragment ends 3 residues before the CDR3 boundary, so the rest is inferred from the germline J gene. The rearrangement joins TRBV5-1 to TRBJ1-1, with a weak D call TRBD1 (6 bases). CDR1 is SGHRS, CDR2 YFSETQ, per germline. This CDR3 comprises 14 residues. Trimming left V 0 bases short and J 1 base short, with 7 bases between. This CDR3 is CASSLEDRNTEAFF. CDR3 DNA, as far as it was read: TGCGCCAGCAGCTTGGAGGACAGGAACACTGAA.

Comments on this clone: The CDR3 extends 3 residues past the end of the read, so its final part is completed from the germline J gene. The chain links TRBV5-6 to TRBJ1-2; weak D call: TRBD1 (6 bases). The CDR3 has 14 amino acids. CDR1 and CDR2 from the germline V gene are SGHDT and YYEEEE. CDR3 DNA (partial): TGTGCCAGCAGCTTAGCAGGGGCCCACAATGAC. This sequence encodes CASSLAGAHND. The whole CDR3 region reads CASSLAGAHNDYTF. The full variable domain, in which reference TRBV5-6 and TRBJ1-2 provide the parts outside the CDR3, is DAGVTQSPTHLIKTRGQQVTLRCSPKSGHDTVSWYQQALGQGPQFIFQYYEEEERQRGNFPDRFSGHQFPNYSSELNVNALLLGDSALYLCASSLAGAHNDYTFGSGTRLTVV.

Worth noting for this clone: Read coverage stops 3 residues before the CDR3 terminus; the germline J gene supplies the remainder. This sequence joins TRBV6-1 and TRBJ1-3; D gene ambiguous. Germline-derived CDR1 and CDR2 are MNHNS and SASEGT. The CDR3 runs to 16 residues. Deletions cut 0 bases from V and 0 bases from J, with 9 bases between. CDR3 sequence: CASSEAASVSGNTIYF. Incomplete CDR3 DNA: TGTGCCAGCAGTGAAGCCGCTAGCGTCTCTGGAAACACC.

Notes on this clone: The missing CDR3 end, 3 residues past where the read stops, is filled in from the germline J gene. The chain couples TRBV7-4 to TRBJ2-3, with D tentatively TRBD2 (6 bases). CDR1 is SGHVT and CDR2 is SQSDAQ in the germline V gene. The CDR3 extends over 13 amino acids. The chain's CDR3 is CASSRGTVETQYF. The CDR3 DNA, read in part, is TGTGCCAGCAGCCGGGGGACGGTGGAGACG.

On this clone itself: The sequence runs out 3 residues before the end of the CDR3; the remainder is reconstructed from the germline J gene. The V call is TRBV6-2 or TRBV6-3, the J call TRBJ2-7, with 11 positions matching TRBD2. Looked up from germline, CDR1 is MNHEY and CDR2 is SVGEGT. The CDR3 loop spans 16 amino acids. Unmatched junction bases numbered 8, after V lost 5 bases and J lost 2 bases. This CDR3 is CASSLTSGATPYEQYF. The covered CDR3 bases are TGTGCCAGCAGTCTGACTAGCGGGGCCACCCCCTACGAG.

About this clone: The read gets to within 3 residues of the CDR3 end, and the germline J gene fills in the rest. The chain couples TRBV11-2 to TRBJ2-2; a possible D gene is TRBD1 (6 bases). Germline CDR1 and CDR2: SGHAT and FQNNGV. V lost 5 bases and J lost 4, with 11 bases in between. The CDR3 sequence is 14 residues long. CDR3 amino acids: CASSNPGATGELFF. The covered CDR3 bases are TGTGCCAGCAGCAATCCAGGGGCCACCGGGGAG. Filled out from reference TRBV11-2 and TRBJ2-2, the complete variable domain reads EAGVAQSPRYKIIEKRQSVAFWCNPISGHATLYWYQQILGQGPKLLIQFQNNGVVDDSQLPKDRFSAERLKGVDSTLKIQPAKLEDSAVYLCASSNPGATGELFFGEGSRLTVL.

About this clone itself: The CDR3 end is not reached by the read, which stops 3 residues before it; the germline J gene fills it in. The chain employs TRBV2 and TRBJ2-1; 7 bases are shared with TRBD1. This CDR3 comprises 16 residues. Germline trimming cut 8 bases from V and 5 bases from J; bases unmatched to any gene: 15. Germline V CDR1 and CDR2: SNHLY, FYNNEI. CDR3 amino acids: CASEGQGGVPNNEQFF. CDR3 bases read: TGTGCCAGCGAAGGACAAGGGGGCGTGCCGAACAATGAG.

A remark on this clone: The read ends 3 residues shy of where the CDR3 ends; the end is completed using the germline J gene. The chain uses TRBV3-1 (or the pseudogene TRBV3-2) and TRBJ2-5; 10 nucleotides line up with TRBD2. CDR1 and CDR2 (germline): LGHDT, YNNKEL (reference sequence). J lost 5 bases, V lost 0 bases, and 3 bases had no gene match. The length of the CDR3 is 15 residues. CDR3 sequence: CASSQEFSGGETQYF. Partial CDR3 DNA: TGTGCCAGCAGCCAAGAGTTTAGCGGGGGGGAGACC.

CDR3 DNA, as far as it was read: TGTGCCAGCACTGACAGTGAAGAGACG. This gives the protein CASTDSEET. Given in full, the CDR3 is CASTDSEETQYF. The J gene is TRBJ2-3, the V gene TRBV6-1; D might be TRBD1 (5 bases). The read falls 3 residues short of the CDR3 end, and the missing part is taken from the germline J gene. Germline V gene lookup returns CDR1 MNHNS and CDR2 SASEGT. The CDR3 has 12 residues.

On this clone: Coverage ceases 3 residues before the CDR3 finishes, and the germline J gene fills in the end. The gene calls are TRBV29-1 and TRBJ2-5, with D unclear. V was trimmed by 6 bases and J by 4 bases, leaving 9 bases between them. The germline V gene has CDR1 SQVTM and CDR2 ANQGSEA. This CDR3 has 11 residues. This CDR3 reads CSVPRAETQYF. The part of the CDR3 DNA that was read is TGCAGCGTGCCAAGGGCAGAGACC.

As concerns this clone: One junction end does not reproduce the germline sequence, and a read error may be involved. The read comes to an end 3 residues before the CDR3 does, leaving the germline J gene to fill in the end. The V call is TRBV4-2, the J call TRBJ2-7, with TRBD2 identical over 7 bases. The V gene's germline CDR1 is LGHNA and CDR2 YNFKEQ. There are 15 residues in the CDR3. The part of the CDR3 DNA that was read is TGCGCCAGCAGCGAAGAAGTCGGACTAGTCTACGAG. Its protein is CASSEEVGLVYE. The whole CDR3 region reads CASSEEVGLVYEQYF.

With regard to this clone: The read ends 3 residues shy of where the CDR3 ends; the end is completed using the germline J gene. The gene calls are TRBV20-1 and TRBJ2-3; no firm D call. The CDR3 extends over 15 amino acids. The germline V gene has CDR1 DFQATT and CDR2 SNEGSKA (reference sequence). The CDR3 bases that were read are TGCAGTGCTAGAGATTTGACGAGGAAGGGTCAGCCG. Encoded protein: CSARDLTRKGQP. In full, the CDR3 reads CSARDLTRKGQPQYF.

Here the CDR3 reads CSASPPGLLYQETQYF. The covered CDR3 bases are TGCAGTGCTAGCCCGCCGGGACTCTTGTACCAAGAGACC. This chain uses TRBV20-1 with TRBJ2-5; TRBD2 might be the D (6 bases). The read finishes 3 residues shy of the CDR3 end, and the germline J gene is used to complete it. This CDR3 contains 16 residues. With 3 bases removed from V and 0 bases from J, the gap between germline ends came to 17 bases. The germline V gene encodes CDR1 DFQATT and CDR2 SNEGSKA (reference sequence).

With regard to this clone: The read halts 3 residues ahead of the CDR3 end, with the missing end drawn from the germline J gene. The rearrangement uses TRBV5-1 and TRBJ2-2; possibly TRBD1 for D (6 bases). Trimming left V 3 bases short and J 4 bases short, with 16 bases between. Germline CDR1 and CDR2: SGHRS and YFSETQ. The CDR3 consists of 16 residues. The CDR3 reads CASSWPGQLATGELFF. The DNA read from the CDR3 is TGCGCCAGCAGCTGGCCCGGACAGCTAGCCACCGGGGAG.

Comments on this clone: The read terminates 3 residues ahead of where the CDR3 ends, so the germline J gene completes it. The chain is built from TRBV18 and TRBJ1-2; D not resolved. CDR1 and CDR2 (germline): KGHSH, LQKENI. CDR3 length equals 13 residues. The sequenced CDR3 bases are TGTGCCAGCTCACCCGCTAGGTACAATGAC. Its translation is CASSPARYND. The entire CDR3 sequence reads CASSPARYNDYTF. Based on the CDR3 plus reference TRBV18 and TRBJ1-2, the full variable domain is NAGVMQNPRHLVRRRGQEARLRCSPMKGHSHVYWYRQLPEEGLKFMVYLQKENIIDESGMPKERFSAEFPKEGPSILRIQQVVRGDSAAYFCASSPARYNDYTFGSGTRLTVV.

As regards this clone: The CDR3 goes on 3 residues after the read ends, and that part is filled in from the germline J gene. This rearrangement joins TRBV7-2 to TRBJ1-3; D remains unclear. The CDR3 is made up of 13 amino acids. Trimming took off 4 bases at V and 3 bases at J, with 7 bases between the two ends. Germline-derived CDR1 and CDR2 are SGHTA and FQGNSA. Here the CDR3 reads CASSSVGGNTIYF. The CDR3 DNA, read in part, is TGTGCCAGCAGCTCGGTTGGTGGAAACACC. Complete variable domain (other parts from reference TRBV7-2 and TRBJ1-3): GAGVSQSPSNKVTEKGKDVELRCDPISGHTALYWYRQSLGQGLEFLIYFQGNSAPDKSGLPSDRFSAERTGGSVSTLTIQRTQQEDSAVYLCASSSVGGNTIYFGEGSWLTVV.

With regard to this clone: The read gets to within 3 residues of the CDR3 end, and the germline J gene fills in the rest. V and J are TRBV19 and TRBJ1-5; 9 bases are shared with TRBD1. The CDR3 runs 15 residues. The V gene's germline CDR1 is LNHDA and CDR2 SQIVND (reference sequence). The ends lost 7 bases at V and 2 bases at J; junction bases unmatched: 6. The CDR3: CASTTQGAGNQPQHF. The covered CDR3 bases are TGTGCCAGTACCACACAGGGGGCAGGCAATCAGCCC. Supplemented by reference TRBV19 and TRBJ1-5, the full variable domain reads DGGITQSPKYLFRKEGQNVTLSCEQNLNHDAMYWYRQDPGQGLRLIYYSQIVNDFQKGDIAEGYSVSREKKESFPLTVTSAQKNPTAFYLCASTTQGAGNQPQHFGDGTRLSIL.

Details on this clone: The missing CDR3 end, 3 residues past where the read stops, is filled in from the germline J gene. The genes are TRBV19 and TRBJ2-3, with 9 bases fitting TRBD1. The CDR3 spans 16 residues. Per the germline V gene, CDR1 is LNHDA and CDR2 is SQIVND (reference sequence). CDR3 bases read: TGTGCCAGTAGTAGTTCTCAAGGACAGGGGCGAGAGACG. Its translation: CASSSSQGQGRET. The whole CDR3 region reads CASSSSQGQGRETQYF.

Comment on this clone: Coverage ceases 3 residues before the CDR3 finishes, and the germline J gene fills in the end. The V and J genes are TRBV12-3 or TRBV12-4 and TRBJ2-7, with D possibly matching TRBD1 (5 bases). This CDR3 has 14 amino acids. V was pared by 3 bases and J by 2 bases, with 11 bases between. The CDR3 spells CASSFRTPAYEQYF. CDR3 DNA (partial): TGTGCCAGCAGTTTCAGGACACCGGCCTACGAG.

A word on this clone: Read data end 3 residues before the CDR3 end; the end is taken from the germline J gene. V is TRBV5-6 and J is TRBJ1-3; D ambiguous. Trimming removed 1 base from V and 0 bases from J, with 2 bases in between. Germline CDR1 SGHDT, CDR2 YYEEEE. The CDR3 covers 13 residues. The sequenced part of the CDR3 DNA is TGTGCCAGCAGCTTGCGCTCTGGAAACACC. Encoded protein: CASSLRSGNT. The complete CDR3 protein is CASSLRSGNTIYF.

Of note for this clone: The observed sequence ends 3 residues before the CDR3 terminus, with the missing tail filled in from the germline J gene. The gene calls are TRBV19 and TRBJ1-2; 8 bases agree with TRBD1. The J segment lost 4 bases and the V segment lost 7 bases, leaving 8 bases of the junction unmatched. The CDR3 contains 14 residues. CDR1 is LNHDA, CDR2 SQIVND, per germline (reference sequence). Partial CDR3 DNA: TGTGCCAGTATGACGACAGGGGAAATCTATGGC. Translating it yields CASMTTGEIYG. The complete CDR3 protein is CASMTTGEIYGYTF.